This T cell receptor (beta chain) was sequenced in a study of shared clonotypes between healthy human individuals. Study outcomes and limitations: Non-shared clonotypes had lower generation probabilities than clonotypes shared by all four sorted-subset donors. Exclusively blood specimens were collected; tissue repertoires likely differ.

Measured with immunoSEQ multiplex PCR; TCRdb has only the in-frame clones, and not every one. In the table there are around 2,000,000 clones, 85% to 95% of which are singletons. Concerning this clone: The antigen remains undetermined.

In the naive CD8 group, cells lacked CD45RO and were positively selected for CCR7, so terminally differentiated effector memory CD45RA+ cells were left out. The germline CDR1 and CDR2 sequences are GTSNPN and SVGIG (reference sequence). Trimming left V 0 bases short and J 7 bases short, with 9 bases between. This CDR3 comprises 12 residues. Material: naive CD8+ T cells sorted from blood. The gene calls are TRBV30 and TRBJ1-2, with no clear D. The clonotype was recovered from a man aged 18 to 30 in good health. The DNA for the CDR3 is TGTGCCTGGAGTGTACCATCTCCTGGCTACACCTTC. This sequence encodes CAWSVPSPGYTF.